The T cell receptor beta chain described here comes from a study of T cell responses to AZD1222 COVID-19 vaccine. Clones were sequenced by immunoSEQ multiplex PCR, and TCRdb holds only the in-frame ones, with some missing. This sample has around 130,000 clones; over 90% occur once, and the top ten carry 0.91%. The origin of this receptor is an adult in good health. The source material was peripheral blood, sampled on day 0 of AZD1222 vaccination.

CDR3 in DNA: TGTGCCAGCAGCACTTGGGCAGGGCCGGGGTCACCCCTCCACTTT. Translated: CASSTWAGPGSPLHF. This chain links TRBV7-2 with TRBJ1-6; a weak D match, TRBD1 (5 bases). Germline V gene lookup returns CDR1 SGHTA and CDR2 FQGNSA. The V end was cut by 5 bases, the J end by 10 bases, with 18 bases between. This CDR3 region has 15 residues.